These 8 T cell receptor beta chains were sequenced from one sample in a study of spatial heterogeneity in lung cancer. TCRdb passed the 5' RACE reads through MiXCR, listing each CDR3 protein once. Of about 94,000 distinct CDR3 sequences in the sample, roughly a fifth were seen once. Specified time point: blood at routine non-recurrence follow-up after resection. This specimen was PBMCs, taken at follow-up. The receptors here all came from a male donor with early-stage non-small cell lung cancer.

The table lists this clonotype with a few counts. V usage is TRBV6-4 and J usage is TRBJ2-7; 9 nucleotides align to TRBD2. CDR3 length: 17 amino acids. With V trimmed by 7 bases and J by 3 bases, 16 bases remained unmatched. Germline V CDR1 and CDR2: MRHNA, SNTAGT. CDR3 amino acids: CASILLGEREEFYEQYF. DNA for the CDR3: TGTGCCAGCATTCTACTGGGAGAGCGGGAGGAGTTCTACGAGCAGTACTTC.

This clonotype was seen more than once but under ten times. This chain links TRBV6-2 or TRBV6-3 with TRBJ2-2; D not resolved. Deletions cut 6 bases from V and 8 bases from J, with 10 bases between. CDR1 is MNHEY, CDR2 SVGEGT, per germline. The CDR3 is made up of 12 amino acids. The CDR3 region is CASREERGELFF. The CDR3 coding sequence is TGTGCCAGCAGAGAGGAAAGGGGGGAGCTGTTTTTT.

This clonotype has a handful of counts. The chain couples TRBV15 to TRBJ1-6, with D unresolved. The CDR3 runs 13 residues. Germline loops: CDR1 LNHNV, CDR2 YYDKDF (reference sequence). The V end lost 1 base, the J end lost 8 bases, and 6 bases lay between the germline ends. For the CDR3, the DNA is TGTGCCACCAGCAGAGGTGGAGATTCACCCCTCCACTTT. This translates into CATSRGGDSPLHF.

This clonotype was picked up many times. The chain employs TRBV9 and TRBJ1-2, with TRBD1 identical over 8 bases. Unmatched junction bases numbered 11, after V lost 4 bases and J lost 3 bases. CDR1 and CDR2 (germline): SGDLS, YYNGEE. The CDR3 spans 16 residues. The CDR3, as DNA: TGTGCCAGCAGCCCGCGTCCCGGGACAGGCGACTATGGCTACACCTTC. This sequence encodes CASSPRPGTGDYGYTF. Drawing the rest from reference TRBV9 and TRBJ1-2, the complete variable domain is DSGVTQTPKHLITATGQRVTLRCSPRSGDLSVYWYQQSLDQGLQFLIQYYNGEERAKGNILERFSAQQFPDLHSELNLSSLELGDSALYFCASSPRPGTGDYGYTFGSGTRLTVV.

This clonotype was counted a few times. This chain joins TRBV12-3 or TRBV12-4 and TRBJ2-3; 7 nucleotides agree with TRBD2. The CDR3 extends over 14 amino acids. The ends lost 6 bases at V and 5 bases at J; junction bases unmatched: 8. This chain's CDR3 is CASRQRGGQDTQYF. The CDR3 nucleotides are TGTGCCAGCAGACAGCGGGGTGGCCAAGATACGCAGTATTTT.

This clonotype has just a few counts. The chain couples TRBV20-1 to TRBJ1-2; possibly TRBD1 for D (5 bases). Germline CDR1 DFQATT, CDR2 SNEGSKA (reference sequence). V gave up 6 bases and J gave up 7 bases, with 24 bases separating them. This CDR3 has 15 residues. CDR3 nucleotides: TGCAGTGCGGAACGCACGGGGACCGACGCATTTGGCTACACCTTC. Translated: CSAERTGTDAFGYTF.

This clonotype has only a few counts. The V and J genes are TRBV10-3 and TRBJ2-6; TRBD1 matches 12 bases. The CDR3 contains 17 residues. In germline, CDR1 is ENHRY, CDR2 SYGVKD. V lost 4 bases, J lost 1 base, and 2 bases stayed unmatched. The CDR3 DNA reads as TGTGCCATCAGTGGGGGACAGGGGGCTTCTGGGGCCAACGTCCTGACTTTC. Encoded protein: CAISGGQGASGANVLTF.

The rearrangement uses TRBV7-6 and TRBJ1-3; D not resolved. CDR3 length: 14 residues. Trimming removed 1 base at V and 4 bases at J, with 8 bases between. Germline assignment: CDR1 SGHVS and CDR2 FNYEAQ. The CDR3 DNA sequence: TGTGCCAGCAGCTTAGGTTGGAAAGGAAACACCATATATTTT. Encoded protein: CASSLGWKGNTIYF.